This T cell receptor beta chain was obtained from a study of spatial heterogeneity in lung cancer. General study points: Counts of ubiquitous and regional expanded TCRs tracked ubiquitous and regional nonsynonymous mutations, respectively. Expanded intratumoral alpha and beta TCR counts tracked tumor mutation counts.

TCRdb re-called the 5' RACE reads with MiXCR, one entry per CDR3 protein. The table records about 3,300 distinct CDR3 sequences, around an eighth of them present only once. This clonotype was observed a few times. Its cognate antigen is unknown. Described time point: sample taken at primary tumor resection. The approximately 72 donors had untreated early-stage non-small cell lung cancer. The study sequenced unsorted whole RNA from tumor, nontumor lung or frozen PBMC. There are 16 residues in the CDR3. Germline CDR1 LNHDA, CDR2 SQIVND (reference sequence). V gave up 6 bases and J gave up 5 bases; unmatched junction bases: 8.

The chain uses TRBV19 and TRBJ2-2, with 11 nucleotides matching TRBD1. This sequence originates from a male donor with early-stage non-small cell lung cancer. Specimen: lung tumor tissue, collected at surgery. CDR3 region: CASRYGQGAQTGELFF. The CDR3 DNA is TGTGCCAGTAGGTACGGACAGGGGGCTCAGACCGGGGAGCTGTTTTTT.